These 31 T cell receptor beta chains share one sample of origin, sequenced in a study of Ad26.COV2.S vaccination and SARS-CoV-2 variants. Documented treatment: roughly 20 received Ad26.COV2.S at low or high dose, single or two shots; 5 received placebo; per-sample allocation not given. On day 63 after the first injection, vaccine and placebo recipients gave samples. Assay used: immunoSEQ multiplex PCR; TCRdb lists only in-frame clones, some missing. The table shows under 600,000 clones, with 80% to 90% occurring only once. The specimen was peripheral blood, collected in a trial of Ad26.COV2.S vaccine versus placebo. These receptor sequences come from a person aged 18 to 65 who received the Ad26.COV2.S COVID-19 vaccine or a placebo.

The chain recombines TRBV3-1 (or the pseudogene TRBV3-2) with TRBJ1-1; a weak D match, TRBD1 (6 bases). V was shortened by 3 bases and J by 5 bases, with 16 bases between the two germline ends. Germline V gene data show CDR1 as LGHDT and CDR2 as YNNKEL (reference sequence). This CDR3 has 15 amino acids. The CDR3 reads CASSQHRVEGTEAFF. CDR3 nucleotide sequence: TGTGCCAGCAGCCAGCACAGGGTAGAGGGGACTGAAGCTTTCTTT.

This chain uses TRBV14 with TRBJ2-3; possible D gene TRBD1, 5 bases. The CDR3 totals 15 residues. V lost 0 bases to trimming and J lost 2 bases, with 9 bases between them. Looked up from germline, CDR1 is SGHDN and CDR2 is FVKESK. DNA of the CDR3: TGTGCCAGCAGCCAAGATTACAGGACCACAGATACGCAGTATTTT. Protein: CASSQDYRTTDTQYF.

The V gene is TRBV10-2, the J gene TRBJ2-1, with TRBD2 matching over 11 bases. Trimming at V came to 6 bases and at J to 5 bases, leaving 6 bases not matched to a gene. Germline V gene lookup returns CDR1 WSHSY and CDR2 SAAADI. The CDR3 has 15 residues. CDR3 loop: CASRQLAGVDNEQFF. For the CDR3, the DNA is TGCGCCAGCAGGCAACTAGCGGGAGTAGACAATGAGCAGTTCTTC.

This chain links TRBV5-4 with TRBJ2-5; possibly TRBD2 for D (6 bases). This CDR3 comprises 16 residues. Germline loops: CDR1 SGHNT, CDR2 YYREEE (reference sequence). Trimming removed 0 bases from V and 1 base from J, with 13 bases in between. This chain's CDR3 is CASSLAAGRPQETQYF. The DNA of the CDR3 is TGTGCCAGCAGCTTGGCGGCGGGACGCCCCCAAGAGACCCAGTACTTC.

The CDR3: CASSALAGAYEQYF. The CDR3 DNA reads TGTGCCAGCAGTGCACTAGCGGGAGCCTACGAGCAGTACTTC. J is TRBJ2-7 and V is TRBV28; 11 positions match TRBD2. The V segment lost 5 bases and the J segment 2 bases; nucleotides outside the gene matches: 2. The CDR3 consists of 14 residues. Per germline, CDR1 MDHEN and CDR2 SYDVKM.

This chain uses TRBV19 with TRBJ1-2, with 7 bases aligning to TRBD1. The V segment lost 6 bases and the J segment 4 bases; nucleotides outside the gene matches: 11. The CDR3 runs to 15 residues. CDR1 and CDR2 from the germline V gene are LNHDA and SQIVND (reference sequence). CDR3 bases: TGTGCCAGTAGCAAGACAGGGACTCCTGGCTATGGCTACACCTTC. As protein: CASSKTGTPGYGYTF.

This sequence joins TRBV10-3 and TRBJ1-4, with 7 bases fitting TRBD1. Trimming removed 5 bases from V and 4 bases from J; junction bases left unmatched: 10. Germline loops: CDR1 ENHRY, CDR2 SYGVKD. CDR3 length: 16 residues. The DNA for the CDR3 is TGTGCCATCAGTAACCGGGAACAGGGGTTTAATGAAAAACTGTTTTTT. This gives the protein CAISNREQGFNEKLFF.

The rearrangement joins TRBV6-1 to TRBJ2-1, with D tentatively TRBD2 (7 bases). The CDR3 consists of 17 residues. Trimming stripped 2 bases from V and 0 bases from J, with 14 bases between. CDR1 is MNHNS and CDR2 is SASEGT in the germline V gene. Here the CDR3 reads CASSEKGGLSSYNEQFF. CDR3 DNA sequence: TGTGCCAGCAGTGAAAAGGGGGGACTAAGCTCCTACAATGAGCAGTTCTTC.

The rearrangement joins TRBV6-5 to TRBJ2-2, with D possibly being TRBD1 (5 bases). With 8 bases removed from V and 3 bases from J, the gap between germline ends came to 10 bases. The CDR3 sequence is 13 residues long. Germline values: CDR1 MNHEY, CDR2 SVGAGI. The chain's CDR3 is CASWGRYTGELFF. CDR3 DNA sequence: TGTGCCAGCTGGGGCAGATACACCGGGGAGCTGTTTTTT.

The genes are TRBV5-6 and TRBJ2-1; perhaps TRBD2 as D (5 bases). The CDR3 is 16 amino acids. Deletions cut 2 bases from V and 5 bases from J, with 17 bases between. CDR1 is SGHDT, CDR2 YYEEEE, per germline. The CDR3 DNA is TGTGCCAGCAGCTTTAGGGCGAGGGCCTCAAACAATGAGCAGTTCTTC. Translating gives CASSFRARASNNEQFF.

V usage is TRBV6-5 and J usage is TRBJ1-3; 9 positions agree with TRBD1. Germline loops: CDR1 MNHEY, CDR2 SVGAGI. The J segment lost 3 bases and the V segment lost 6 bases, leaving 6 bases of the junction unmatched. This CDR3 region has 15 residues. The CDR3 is CASSLDRGGGNTIYF. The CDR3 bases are TGTGCCAGCAGCCTGGACAGGGGAGGTGGAAACACCATATATTTT.

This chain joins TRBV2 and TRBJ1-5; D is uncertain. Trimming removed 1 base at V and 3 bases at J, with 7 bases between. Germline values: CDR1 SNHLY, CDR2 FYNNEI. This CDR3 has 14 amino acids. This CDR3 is CASSEGVDNQPQHF. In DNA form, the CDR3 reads TGTGCCAGCAGTGAAGGGGTTGACAATCAGCCCCAGCATTTT.

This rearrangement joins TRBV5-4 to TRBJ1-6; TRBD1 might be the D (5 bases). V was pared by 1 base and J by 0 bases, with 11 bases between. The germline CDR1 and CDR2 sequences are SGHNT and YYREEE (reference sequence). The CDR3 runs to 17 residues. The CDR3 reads CASSLSQASSYNSPLHF. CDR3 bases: TGTGCCAGCAGCTTGTCACAGGCAAGCTCCTATAATTCACCCCTCCACTTT.

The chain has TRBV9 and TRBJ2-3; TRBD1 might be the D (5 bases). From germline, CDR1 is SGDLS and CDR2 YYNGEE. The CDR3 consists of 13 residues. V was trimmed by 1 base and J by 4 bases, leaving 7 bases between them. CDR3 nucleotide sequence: TGTGCCAGCAGCGTACAGGGTTCAGATACGCAGTATTTT. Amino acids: CASSVQGSDTQYF.

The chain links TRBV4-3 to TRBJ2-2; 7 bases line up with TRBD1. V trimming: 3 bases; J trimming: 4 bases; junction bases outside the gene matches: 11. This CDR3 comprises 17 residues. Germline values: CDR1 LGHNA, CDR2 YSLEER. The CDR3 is CASSQRTGAGGTGELFF. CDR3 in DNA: TGCGCCAGCAGCCAGAGAACAGGGGCGGGCGGCACCGGGGAGCTGTTTTTT.

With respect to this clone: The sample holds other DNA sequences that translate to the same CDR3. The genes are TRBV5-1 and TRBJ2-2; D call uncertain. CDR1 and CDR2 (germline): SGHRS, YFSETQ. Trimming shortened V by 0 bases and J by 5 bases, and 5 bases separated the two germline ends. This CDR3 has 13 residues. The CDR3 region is CASSLADTGELFF. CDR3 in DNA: TGCGCCAGCAGCTTGGCCGATACCGGGGAGCTGTTTTTT.

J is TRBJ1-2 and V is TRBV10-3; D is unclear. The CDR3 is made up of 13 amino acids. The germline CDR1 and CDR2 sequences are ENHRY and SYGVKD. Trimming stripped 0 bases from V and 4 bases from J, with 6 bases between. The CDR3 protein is CAISESNPYGYTF. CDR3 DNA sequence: TGTGCCATCAGTGAGTCTAACCCCTATGGCTACACCTTC.

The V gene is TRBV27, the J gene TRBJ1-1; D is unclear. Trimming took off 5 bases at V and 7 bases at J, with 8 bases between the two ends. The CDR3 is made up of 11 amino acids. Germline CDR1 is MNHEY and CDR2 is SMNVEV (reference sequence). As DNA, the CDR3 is TGTGCCAGCAGTGGCCGGGGTGAAGCTTTCTTT. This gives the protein CASSGRGEAFF.

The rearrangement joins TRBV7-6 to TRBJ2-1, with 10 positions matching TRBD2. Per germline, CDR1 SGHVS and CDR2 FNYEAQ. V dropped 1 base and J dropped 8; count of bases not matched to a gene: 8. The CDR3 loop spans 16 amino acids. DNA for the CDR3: TGTGCCAGCAGCTTAGTTACTTGGAGCGGGAGGGATGAGCAGTTCTTC. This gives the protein CASSLVTWSGRDEQFF.

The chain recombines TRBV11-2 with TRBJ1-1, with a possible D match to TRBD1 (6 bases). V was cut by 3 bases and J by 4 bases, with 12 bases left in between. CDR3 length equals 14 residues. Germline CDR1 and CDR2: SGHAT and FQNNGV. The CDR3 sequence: CASSLTGMTTEAFF. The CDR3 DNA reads TGTGCCAGCAGCTTGACAGGTATGACCACTGAAGCTTTCTTT.

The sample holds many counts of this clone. The CDR3 DNA follows: TGTGCCAGCAGCTTAGGGACAGGAAACAATCAGCCCCAGCATTTT. Its translation: CASSLGTGNNQPQHF. The chain is built from TRBV5-8 and TRBJ1-5; 8 nucleotides line up with TRBD1. The trim removed 2 bases at V and 3 bases at J, leaving 4 bases unmatched. Germline CDR1 reads SGHTS; CDR2 reads YDEGEE. This CDR3 spans 15 amino acids. The whole variable domain, remainder taken from reference TRBV5-8 and TRBJ1-5, is EAGVTQSPTHLIKTRGQQATLRCSPISGHTSVYWYQQALGLGLQFLLWYDEGEERNRGNFPPRFSGRQFPNYSSELNVNALELEDSALYLCASSLGTGNNQPQHFGDGTRLSIL.

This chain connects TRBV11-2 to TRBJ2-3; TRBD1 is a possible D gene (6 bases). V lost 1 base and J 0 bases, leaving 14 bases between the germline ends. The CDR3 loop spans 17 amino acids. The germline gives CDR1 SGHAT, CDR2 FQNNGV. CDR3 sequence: CASSLVRGSTSTDTQYF. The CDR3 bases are TGTGCCAGCAGCTTAGTTAGGGGGTCAACTAGCACAGATACGCAGTATTTT.

CDR3 sequence reads: CASSIRGQGQGTEAFF. The CDR3 nucleotides are TGTGCCAGTAGTATCAGGGGACAGGGACAAGGCACTGAAGCTTTCTTT. The V and J genes are TRBV19 and TRBJ1-1, with 9 nucleotides matching TRBD1. The CDR3 consists of 16 residues. Losses at the gene ends were 3 bases for V and 4 bases for J; bases not matched to a gene: 9. Germline-derived CDR1 and CDR2 are LNHDA and SQIVND (reference sequence).

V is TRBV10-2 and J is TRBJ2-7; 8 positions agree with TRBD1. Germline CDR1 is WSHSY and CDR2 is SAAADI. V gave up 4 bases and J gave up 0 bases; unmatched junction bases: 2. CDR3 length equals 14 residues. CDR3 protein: CASSVGQASYEQYF. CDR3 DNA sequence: TGCGCCAGCAGTGTGGGACAGGCCTCCTACGAGCAGTACTTC.

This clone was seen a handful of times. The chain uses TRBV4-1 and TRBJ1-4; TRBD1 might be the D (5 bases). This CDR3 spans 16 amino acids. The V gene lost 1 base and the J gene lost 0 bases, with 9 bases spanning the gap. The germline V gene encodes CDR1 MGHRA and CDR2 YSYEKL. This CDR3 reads CASSQARGATNEKLFF. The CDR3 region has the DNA TGCGCCAGCAGCCAAGCGCGGGGGGCAACTAATGAAAAACTGTTTTTT.

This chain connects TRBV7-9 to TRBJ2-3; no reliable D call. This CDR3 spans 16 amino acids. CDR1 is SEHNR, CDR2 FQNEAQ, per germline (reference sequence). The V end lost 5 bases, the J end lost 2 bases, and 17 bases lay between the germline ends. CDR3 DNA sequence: TGTGCCAGCAGCCCTTTAACCGGCAGAACCACAGATACGCAGTATTTT. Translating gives CASSPLTGRTTDTQYF.

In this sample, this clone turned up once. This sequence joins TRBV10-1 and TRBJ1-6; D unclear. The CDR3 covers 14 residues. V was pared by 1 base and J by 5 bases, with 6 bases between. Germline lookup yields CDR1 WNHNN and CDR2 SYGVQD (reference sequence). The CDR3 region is CASSELRDNSPLHF. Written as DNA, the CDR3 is TGCGCCAGCAGTGAGTTAAGGGATAATTCACCCCTCCACTTT.

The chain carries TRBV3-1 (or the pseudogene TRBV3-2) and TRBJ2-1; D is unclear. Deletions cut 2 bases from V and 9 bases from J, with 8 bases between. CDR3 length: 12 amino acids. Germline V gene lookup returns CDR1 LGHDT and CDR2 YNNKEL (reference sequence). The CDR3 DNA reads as TGTGCCAGCAGCCAATTGGGCGCTGAGCAGTTCTTC. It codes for CASSQLGAEQFF.

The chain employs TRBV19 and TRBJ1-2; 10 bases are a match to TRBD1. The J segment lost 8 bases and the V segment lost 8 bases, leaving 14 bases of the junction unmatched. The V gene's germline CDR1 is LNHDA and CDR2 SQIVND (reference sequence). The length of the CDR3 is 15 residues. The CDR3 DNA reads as TGTGCCAGTGGCGGACAGGGGGAAACCCTTAAGGGCTACACCTTC. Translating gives CASGGQGETLKGYTF.

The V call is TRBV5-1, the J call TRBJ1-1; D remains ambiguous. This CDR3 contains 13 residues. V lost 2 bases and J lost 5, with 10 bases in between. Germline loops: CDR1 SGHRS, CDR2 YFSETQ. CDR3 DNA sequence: TGCGCCAGCAGCTTAAACAAGGATACTGAAGCTTTCTTT. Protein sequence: CASSLNKDTEAFF.

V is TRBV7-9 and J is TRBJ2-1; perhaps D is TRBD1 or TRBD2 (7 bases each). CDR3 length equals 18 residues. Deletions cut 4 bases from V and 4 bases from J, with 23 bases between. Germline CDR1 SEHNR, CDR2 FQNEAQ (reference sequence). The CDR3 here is CASSSRQGRTGGYNEQFF. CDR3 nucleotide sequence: TGTGCCAGCAGCTCTCGACAGGGCCGAACGGGAGGTTACAATGAGCAGTTCTTC.